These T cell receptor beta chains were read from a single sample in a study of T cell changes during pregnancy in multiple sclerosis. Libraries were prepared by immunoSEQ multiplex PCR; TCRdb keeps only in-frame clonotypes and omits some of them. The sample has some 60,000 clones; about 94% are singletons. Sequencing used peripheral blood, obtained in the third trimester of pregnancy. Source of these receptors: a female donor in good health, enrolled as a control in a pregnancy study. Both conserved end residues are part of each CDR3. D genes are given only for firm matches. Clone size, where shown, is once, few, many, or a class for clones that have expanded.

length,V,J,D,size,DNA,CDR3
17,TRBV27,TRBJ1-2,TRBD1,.,TGTGCCAGCAGTTCGATCATCCGGACAGGGACCCACTATGGCTACACCTTC,CASSSIIRTGTHYGYTF
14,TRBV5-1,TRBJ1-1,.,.,TGCGCCAGCAGCGCGGGGGGCATGAACACTGAAGCTTTCTTT,CASSAGGMNTEAFF
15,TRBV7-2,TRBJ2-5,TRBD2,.,TGTGCCAGCAGCTTCCAGGGACTAGCGAAAGAGACCCAGTACTTC,CASSFQGLAKETQYF
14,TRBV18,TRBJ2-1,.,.,TGTGCCAGCTCACCGGCCAGCTCCTACAATGAGCAGTTCTTC,CASSPASSYNEQFF
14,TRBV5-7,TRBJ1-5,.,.,TGTGCCAGCAGCTTCCCGGGTCCCAATCAGCCCCAGCATTTT,CASSFPGPNQPQHF
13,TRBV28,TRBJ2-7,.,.,TGTGCCAGCATGGCAGGGCTCCCGTACGAGCAGTACTTC,CASMAGLPYEQYF
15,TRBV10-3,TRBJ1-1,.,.,TGTGCCATCAGTGAGTCGAAGGGGCAGAGCACTGAAGCTTTCTTT,CAISESKGQSTEAFF
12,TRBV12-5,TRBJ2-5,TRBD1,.,TGTGCTAGTGGTTTAGGGACAGCGAATGCTTACTTC,CASGLGTANAYF
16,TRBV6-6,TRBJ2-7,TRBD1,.,TGTGCCAGCAGCCCTACCTTGGGACAGGGGAACCGCGAGCAGTACTTC,CASSPTLGQGNREQYF
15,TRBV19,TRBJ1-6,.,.,TGTGCCAGTAGTTTCGGTGGGGCTGGAAATTCACCCCTCCACTTT,CASSFGGAGNSPLHF
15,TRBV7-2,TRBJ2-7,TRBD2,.,TGTGCCAGCAGCCCCTCACTAGCGGGAGGGACTGAGCAGTACTTC,CASSPSLAGGTEQYF
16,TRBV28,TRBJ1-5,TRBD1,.,TGTGCCAGCAGGGTACCACAGGGGGCAAGAAATCAGCCCCAGCATTTT,CASRVPQGARNQPQHF
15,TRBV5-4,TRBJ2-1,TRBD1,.,TGTGCCAGCAGCTTGGGTGGACAGGGTGGTAATGAGCAGTTCTTC,CASSLGGQGGNEQFF
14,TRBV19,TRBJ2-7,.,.,TGTGCCAGTAGTATGACAGGAAACTCCTACGAGCAGTACTTC,CASSMTGNSYEQYF
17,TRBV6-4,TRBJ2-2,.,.,TGTGCCAGCAGTGACTCGTTAGCAGCGGCAAACACCGGGGAGCTGTTTTTT,CASSDSLAAANTGELFF
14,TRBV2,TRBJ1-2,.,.,TGTGCCAGCAGTGACGGGGGGAGTAACTATGGCTACACCTTC,CASSDGGSNYGYTF
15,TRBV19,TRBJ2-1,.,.,TGTGCCAGTACCCTCGGAGGAGATCTCTACAATGAGCAGTTCTTC,CASTLGGDLYNEQFF
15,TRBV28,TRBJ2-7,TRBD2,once,TGTGCCAGCAGCTCCGTTGGTAGCGGGAGCTACGAGCAGTACTTC,CASSSVGSGSYEQYF
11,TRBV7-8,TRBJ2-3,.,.,TGTGCCAGCAGCTTAGGAGGTACGCAGTATTTT,CASSLGGTQYF
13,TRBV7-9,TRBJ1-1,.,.,TGTGCCAGCAGCTTAAGCGAGAACACTGAAGCTTTCTTT,CASSLSENTEAFF
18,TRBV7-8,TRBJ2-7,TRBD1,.,TGTGCCAGCAGCCCGTACCGGGACAGGGGGCGAACCACCTACGAGCAGTACTTC,CASSPYRDRGRTTYEQYF
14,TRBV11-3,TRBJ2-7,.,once,TGTGCCAGCAGCTTAGGTACAGGAATCTACGAGCAGTACTTC,CASSLGTGIYEQYF
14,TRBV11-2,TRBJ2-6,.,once,TGTGCCAGCAGTATATACACAGGGTTGTACGTCCTGACTTTC,CASSIYTGLYVLTF
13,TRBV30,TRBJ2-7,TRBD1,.,TGTGCCTGGAGTCTTCAGGGGGCGGGTGAGCAGTACTTC,CAWSLQGAGEQYF
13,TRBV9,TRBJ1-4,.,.,TGTGCCAGCAGCGAACAGGGCCGGGAAAAACTGTTTTTT,CASSEQGREKLFF
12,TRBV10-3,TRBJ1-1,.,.,TGTGCCATCAGTGAGGTCCGGGCTGAAGCTTTCTTT,CAISEVRAEAFF
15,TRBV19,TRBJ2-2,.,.,TGTGCCAGTAGTATACCGCTAATAAACACCGGGGAGCTGTTTTTT,CASSIPLINTGELFF
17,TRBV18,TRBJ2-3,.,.,TGTGCCAGCTCACCTCTCGGGGGAACAGGGGGCACAGATACGCAGTATTTT,CASSPLGGTGGTDTQYF
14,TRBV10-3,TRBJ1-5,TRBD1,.,TGTGCCATCTCCGGTACAGGGGGCGGTCAGCCCCAGCATTTT,CAISGTGGGQPQHF
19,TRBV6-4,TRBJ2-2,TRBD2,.,TGTGCCAGCAGTGACTCCATACCCTTAGCGGGAATCAGGGCCGGGGAGCTGTTTTTT,CASSDSIPLAGIRAGELFF
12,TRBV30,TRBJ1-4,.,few,TGTGCCTGGAGTCGACTGACCGGGGAACTGTTTTTT,CAWSRLTGELFF
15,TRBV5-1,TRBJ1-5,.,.,TGCGCCAGCAGCTTGGAGGGAGGAGGCAATCAGCCCCAGCATTTT,CASSLEGGGNQPQHF
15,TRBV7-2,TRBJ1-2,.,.,TGTGCCAGCAGCCTCCTCGCGGGAGGGAGGTATGGCTACACCTTC,CASSLLAGGRYGYTF
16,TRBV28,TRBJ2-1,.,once,TGTGCCAGCATCTTAGGGGGAACTACCTCCTACAATGAGCAGTTCTTC,CASILGGTTSYNEQFF